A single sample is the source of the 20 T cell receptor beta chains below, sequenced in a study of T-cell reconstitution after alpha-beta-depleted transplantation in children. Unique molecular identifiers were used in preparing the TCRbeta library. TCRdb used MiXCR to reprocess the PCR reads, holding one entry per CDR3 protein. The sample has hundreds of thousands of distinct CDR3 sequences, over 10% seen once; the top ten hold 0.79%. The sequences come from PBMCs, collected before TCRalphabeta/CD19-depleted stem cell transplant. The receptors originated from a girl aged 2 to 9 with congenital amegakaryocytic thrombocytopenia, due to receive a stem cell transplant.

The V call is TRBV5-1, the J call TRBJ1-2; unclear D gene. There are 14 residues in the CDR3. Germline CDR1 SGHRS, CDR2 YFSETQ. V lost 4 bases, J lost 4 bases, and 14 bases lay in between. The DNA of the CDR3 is TGCGCCAGCAGCGACTACGGACGGTCCTATGGCTACACCTTC. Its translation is CASSDYGRSYGYTF.

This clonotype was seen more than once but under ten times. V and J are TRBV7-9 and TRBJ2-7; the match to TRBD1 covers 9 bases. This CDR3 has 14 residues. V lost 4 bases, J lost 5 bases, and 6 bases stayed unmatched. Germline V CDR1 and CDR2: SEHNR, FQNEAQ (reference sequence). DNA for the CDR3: TGTGCCAGCAGCTCCGGGGACAGGGAGAACGAGCAGTACTTC. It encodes CASSSGDRENEQYF.

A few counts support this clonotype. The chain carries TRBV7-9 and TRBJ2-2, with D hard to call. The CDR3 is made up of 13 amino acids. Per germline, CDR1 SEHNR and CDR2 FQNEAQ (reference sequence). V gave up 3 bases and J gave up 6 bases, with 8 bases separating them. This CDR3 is CASSLQNPGELFF. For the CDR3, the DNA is TGTGCCAGCAGCTTGCAGAATCCCGGGGAGCTGTTTTTT.

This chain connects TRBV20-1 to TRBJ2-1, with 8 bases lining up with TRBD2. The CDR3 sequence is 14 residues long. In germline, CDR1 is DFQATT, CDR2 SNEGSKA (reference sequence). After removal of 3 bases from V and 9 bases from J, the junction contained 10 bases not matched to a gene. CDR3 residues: CSASKPGGRVEQFF. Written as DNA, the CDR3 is TGCAGTGCTAGCAAACCGGGAGGGAGGGTTGAGCAGTTCTTC.

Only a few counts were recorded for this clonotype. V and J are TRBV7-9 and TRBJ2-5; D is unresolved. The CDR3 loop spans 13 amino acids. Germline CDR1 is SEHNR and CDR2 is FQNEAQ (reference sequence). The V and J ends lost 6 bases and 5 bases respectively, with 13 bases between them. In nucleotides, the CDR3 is TGTGCCAGCAGTAGTTGGAGTTTGGAGACCCAGTACTTC. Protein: CASSSWSLETQYF.

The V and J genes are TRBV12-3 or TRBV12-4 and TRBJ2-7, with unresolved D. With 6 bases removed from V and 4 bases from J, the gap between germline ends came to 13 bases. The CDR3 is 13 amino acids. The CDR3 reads CASSPRDEYEQYF. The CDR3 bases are TGTGCCAGCAGCCCCCGCGATGAGTACGAGCAGTACTTC.

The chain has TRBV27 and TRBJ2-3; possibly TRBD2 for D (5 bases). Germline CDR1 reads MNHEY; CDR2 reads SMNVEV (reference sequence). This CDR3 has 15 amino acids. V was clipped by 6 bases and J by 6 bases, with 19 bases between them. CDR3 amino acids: CASSPLAHSGDTQYF. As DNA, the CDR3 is TGTGCCAGCAGCCCCCTAGCACATAGTGGGGATACGCAGTATTTT.

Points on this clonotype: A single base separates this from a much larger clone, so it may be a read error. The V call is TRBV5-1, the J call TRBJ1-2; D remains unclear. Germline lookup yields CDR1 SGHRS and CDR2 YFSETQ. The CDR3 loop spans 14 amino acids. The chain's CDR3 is CASRAGRERYGDTF. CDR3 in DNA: TGCGCCAGCAGGGCTGGCCGGGAACGATATGGCGACACCTTC.

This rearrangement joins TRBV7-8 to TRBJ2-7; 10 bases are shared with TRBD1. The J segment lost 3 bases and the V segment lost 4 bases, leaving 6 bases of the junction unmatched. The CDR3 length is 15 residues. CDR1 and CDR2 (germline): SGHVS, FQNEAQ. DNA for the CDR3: TGTGCCAGCAGCTCCATAGGGACAGGGGACTACGAGCAGTACTTC. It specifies CASSSIGTGDYEQYF.

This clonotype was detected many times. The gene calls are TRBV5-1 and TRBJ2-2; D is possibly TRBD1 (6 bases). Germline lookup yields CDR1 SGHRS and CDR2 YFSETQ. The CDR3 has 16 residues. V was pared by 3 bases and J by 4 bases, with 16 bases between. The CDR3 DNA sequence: TGCGCCAGCAGCTCGGTCCCAGGGGTATCCACCGGGGAGCTGTTTTTT. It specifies CASSSVPGVSTGELFF.

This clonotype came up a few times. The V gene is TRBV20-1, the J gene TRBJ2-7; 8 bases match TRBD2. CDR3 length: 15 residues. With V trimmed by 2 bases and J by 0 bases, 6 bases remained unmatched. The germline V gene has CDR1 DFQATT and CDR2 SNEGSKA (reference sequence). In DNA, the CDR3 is TGCAGTGCTAGATCCGGAGCGGGAGACTCCTACGAGCAGTACTTC. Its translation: CSARSGAGDSYEQYF.

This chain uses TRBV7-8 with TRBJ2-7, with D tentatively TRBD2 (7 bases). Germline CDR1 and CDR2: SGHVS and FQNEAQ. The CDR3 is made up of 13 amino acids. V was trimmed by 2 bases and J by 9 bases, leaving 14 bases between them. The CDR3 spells CASSLLGGGGQYF. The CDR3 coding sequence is TGTGCCAGCAGCTTACTCGGGGGCGGGGGGCAGTACTTC. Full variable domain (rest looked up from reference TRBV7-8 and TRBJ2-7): GAGVSQSPRYKVAKRGQDVALRCDPISGHVSLFWYQQALGQGPEFLTYFQNEAQLDKSGLPSDRFFAERPEGSVSTLKIQRTQQEDSAVYLCASSLLGGGGQYFGPGTRLTVT.

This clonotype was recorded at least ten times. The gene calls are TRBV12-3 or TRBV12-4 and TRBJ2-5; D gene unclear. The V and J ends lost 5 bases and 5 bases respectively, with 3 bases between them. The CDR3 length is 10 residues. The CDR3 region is CASSKETQYF. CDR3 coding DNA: TGTGCCAGCAGTAAGGAGACCCAGTACTTC.

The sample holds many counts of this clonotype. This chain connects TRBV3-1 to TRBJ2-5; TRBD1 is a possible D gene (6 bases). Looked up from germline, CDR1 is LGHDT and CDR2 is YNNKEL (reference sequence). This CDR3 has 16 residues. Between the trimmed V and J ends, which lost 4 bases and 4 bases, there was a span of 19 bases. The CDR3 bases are TGTGCCAGCAGCCCAGACTGGACAGTCACGGGAGAGACCCAGTACTTC. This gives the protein CASSPDWTVTGETQYF.

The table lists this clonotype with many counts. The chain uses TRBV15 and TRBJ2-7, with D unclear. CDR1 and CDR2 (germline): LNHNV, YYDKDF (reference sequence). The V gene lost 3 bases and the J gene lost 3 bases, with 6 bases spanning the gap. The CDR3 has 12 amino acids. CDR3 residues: CATSRENYEQYF. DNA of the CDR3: TGTGCCACCAGCAGGGAGAACTACGAGCAGTACTTC.

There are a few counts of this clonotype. The CDR3 DNA reads as TGTGCCTGGAGGGCCATGGGGAAAGGGGGCGAAGAAAAACTGTTTTTT. This sequence encodes CAWRAMGKGGEEKLFF. The chain carries TRBV30 and TRBJ1-4; the match to TRBD1 covers 7 bases. The CDR3 is made up of 16 amino acids. Germline loops: CDR1 GTSNPN, CDR2 SVGIG (reference sequence). Trimming cost V 3 bases and J 8 bases; bases outside gene matches: 15.

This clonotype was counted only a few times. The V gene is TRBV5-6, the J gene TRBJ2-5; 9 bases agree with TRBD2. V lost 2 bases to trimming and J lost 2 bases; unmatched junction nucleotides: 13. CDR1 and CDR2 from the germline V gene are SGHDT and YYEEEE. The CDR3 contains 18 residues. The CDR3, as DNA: TGTGCCAGCAGCTTACAACTGGGTCTAGCGGGATTTCAAGAGACCCAGTACTTC. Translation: CASSLQLGLAGFQETQYF. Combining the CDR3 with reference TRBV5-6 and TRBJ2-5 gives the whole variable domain DAGVTQSPTHLIKTRGQQVTLRCSPKSGHDTVSWYQQALGQGPQFIFQYYEEEERQRGNFPDRFSGHQFPNYSSELNVNALLLGDSALYLCASSLQLGLAGFQETQYFGPGTRLLVL.

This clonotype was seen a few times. CDR3 loop: CASSFFSTYYEQYF. The CDR3 DNA reads TGTGCCAGCAGCTTCTTTTCGACTTACTACGAGCAGTACTTC. The chain combines TRBV7-9 with TRBJ2-7, with D unclear. Trimming cost V 3 bases and J 3 bases, with 12 bases left between them. The germline CDR1 and CDR2 sequences are SEHNR and FQNEAQ (reference sequence). CDR3 length equals 14 residues.

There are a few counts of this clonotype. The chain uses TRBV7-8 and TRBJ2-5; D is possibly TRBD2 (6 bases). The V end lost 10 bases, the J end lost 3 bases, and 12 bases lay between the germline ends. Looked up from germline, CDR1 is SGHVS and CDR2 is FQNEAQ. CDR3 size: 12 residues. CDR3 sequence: CANEGLKETQYF. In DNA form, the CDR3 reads TGTGCCAACGAGGGACTGAAAGAGACCCAGTACTTC.

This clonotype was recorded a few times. This CDR3 reads CSATRRLTSGSVSSYNEQFF. Here the CDR3 DNA reads TGCAGTGCTACCCGTCGGCTGACTAGCGGGAGTGTGAGCTCCTACAATGAGCAGTTCTTC. This chain connects TRBV20-1 to TRBJ2-1, with TRBD2 matching over 12 bases. This CDR3 has 20 residues. V was pared by 4 bases and J by 0 bases, with 16 bases of the junction left unmatched. CDR1 DFQATT and CDR2 SNEGSKA come from the germline V gene (reference sequence).